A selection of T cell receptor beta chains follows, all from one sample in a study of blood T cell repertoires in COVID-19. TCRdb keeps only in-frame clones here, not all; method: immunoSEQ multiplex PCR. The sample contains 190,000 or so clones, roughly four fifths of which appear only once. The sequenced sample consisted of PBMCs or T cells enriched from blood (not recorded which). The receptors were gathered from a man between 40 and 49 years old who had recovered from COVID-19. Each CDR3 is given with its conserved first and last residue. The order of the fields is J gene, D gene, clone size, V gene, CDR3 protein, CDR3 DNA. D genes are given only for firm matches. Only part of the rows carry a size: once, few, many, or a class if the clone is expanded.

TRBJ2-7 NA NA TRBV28 CASFRSGGWHEQYF TGTGCCAGCTTTAGGAGTGGGGGCTGGCACGAGCAGTACTTC
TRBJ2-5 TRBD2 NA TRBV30 CAWKGRGGSSFGTQYF TGTGCCTGGAAAGGGCGGGGGGGCTCGAGTTTCGGGACCCAGTACTTC
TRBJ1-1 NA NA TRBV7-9 CASSLNTEAFF TGTGCCAGCAGCCTTAACACTGAAGCTTTCTTT
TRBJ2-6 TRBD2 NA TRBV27 CASRGRVFSGANVLTF TGTGCCAGCAGGGGGAGGGTTTTCTCTGGGGCCAACGTCCTGACTTTC
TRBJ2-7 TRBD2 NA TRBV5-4 CASSSSSGGGPYEQYF TGTGCCAGCAGCTCTTCTAGCGGGGGGGGCCCCTACGAGCAGTACTTC
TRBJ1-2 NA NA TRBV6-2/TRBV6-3 CASSPLTVFKANYGYTF TGTGCCAGCAGCCCTCTAACAGTCTTTAAAGCTAACTATGGCTACACCTTC
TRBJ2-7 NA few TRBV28 CASSLTEYEQYF TGTGCCAGCAGCTTGACAGAGTACGAGCAGTACTTC
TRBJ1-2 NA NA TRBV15 CATSRDLDSLYGYTF TGTGCCACCAGCAGAGATCTGGACAGCCTCTATGGCTACACCTTC
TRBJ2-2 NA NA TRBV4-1 CASSHFSSRGGFGLPHGELFF TGCGCCAGCAGCCATTTTTCCTCTCGAGGCGGGTTCGGGCTACCTCATGGGGAGCTGTTTTTT
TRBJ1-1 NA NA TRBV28 CASSRANTEAFF TGTGCCAGCAGCCGAGCGAACACTGAAGCTTTCTTT
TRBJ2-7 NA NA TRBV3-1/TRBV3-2 CASSPFRAGISPYEQYF TGTGCCAGCAGCCCTTTTAGAGCAGGGATTTCCCCCTACGAGCAGTACTTC
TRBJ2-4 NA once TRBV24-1 CATSEGVRDEVAKNIQYF TGTGCCACCAGTGAAGGCGTCAGGGATGAGGTAGCCAAAAACATTCAGTACTTC
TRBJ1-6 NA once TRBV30 CAWREQGGSPLHF TGTGCCTGGAGGGAACAGGGTGGCTCACCCCTCCACTTT
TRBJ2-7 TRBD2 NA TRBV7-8 CASSLIAGGEGQYF TGTGCCAGCAGCTTAATTGCGGGGGGTGAGGGGCAGTACTTC
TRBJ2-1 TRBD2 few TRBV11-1 CASSSLLAEPYNEQFF TGTGCCAGCAGCTCACTACTAGCGGAACCCTACAATGAGCAGTTCTTC
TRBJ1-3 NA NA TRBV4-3 CASSQDFQGWNTIYF TGCGCCAGCAGCCAAGATTTCCAGGGTTGGAACACCATATATTTT
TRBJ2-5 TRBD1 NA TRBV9 CASSGQGETQYF TGTGCCAGCAGCGGACAGGGTGAGACCCAGTACTTC
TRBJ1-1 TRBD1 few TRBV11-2 CASSGQGMNTEAFF TGTGCCAGCAGCGGACAGGGGATGAACACTGAAGCTTTCTTT
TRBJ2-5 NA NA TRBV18 CASSRSVRQGYETQYF TGTGCCAGCTCGCGTTCTGTTCGGCAGGGATACGAGACCCAGTACTTC
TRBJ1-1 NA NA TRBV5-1 CASSLAGNLNTEAFF TGCGCCAGCAGCTTGGCCGGTAACCTGAACACTGAAGCTTTCTTT
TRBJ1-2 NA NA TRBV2 CASTRDNYGYTF TGTGCCAGCACTCGGGATAACTATGGCTACACCTTC
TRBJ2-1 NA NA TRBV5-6 CASSFTGTAYNEQFF TGTGCCAGCAGCTTTACAGGAACTGCGTACAATGAGCAGTTCTTC
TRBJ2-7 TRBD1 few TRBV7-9 CASSLAHGQGGEQYF TGTGCCAGCAGCTTAGCGCACGGACAGGGGGGCGAGCAGTACTTC
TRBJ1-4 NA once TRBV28 CASRTSPNEKLFF TGTGCCAGCAGGACATCGCCTAATGAAAAACTGTTTTTT
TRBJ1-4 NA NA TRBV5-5 CASSGATNEKLFF TGTGCCAGCTCAGGGGCAACTAATGAAAAACTGTTTTTT
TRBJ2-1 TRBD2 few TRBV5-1 CASSHLAGGSDNEQFF TGCGCCAGCAGCCACCTAGCGGGGGGCTCGGACAATGAGCAGTTCTTC
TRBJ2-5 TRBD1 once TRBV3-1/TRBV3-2 CASSGEGGDETQYF TGTGCCAGCAGCGGGGAAGGGGGCGACGAGACCCAGTACTTC
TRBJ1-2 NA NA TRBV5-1 CASSFLFGQEGGYTF TGCGCCAGCAGCTTCTTGTTTGGTCAGGAGGGTGGCTACACCTTC
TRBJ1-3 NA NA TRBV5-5 CASTVTPWYSSGNTIYF TGTGCCAGCACCGTCACTCCGTGGTATAGCTCTGGAAACACCATATATTTT
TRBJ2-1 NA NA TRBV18 CASSPKGGGPDEQFF TGTGCCAGCTCACCAAAGGGGGGGGGCCCCGATGAGCAGTTCTTC
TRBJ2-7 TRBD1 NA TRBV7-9 CASSPIQGSSYEQYF TGTGCCAGCAGCCCAATACAGGGGTCGAGCTACGAGCAGTACTTC
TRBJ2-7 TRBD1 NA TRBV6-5 CASGRDRVSYEQYF TGTGCCAGCGGCCGGGACAGGGTCTCCTACGAGCAGTACTTC
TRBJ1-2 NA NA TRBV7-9 CASSPLPEASGYTF TGTGCCAGCAGTCCACTCCCGGAAGCGTCTGGCTACACCTTC
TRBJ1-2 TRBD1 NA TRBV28 CASSLTGAQIYGYTF TGTGCCAGCAGTTTAACAGGGGCCCAGATCTATGGCTACACCTTC
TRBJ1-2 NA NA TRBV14 CASSQVNSYGYTF TGTGCCAGCAGCCAAGTTAACAGCTATGGCTACACCTTC
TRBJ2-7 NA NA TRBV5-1 CASSPLLTGYEQYF TGCGCCAGCAGTCCCTTACTTACAGGGTACGAGCAGTACTTC
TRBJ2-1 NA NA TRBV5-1 CASSFAVANEQFF TGCGCCAGCAGCTTTGCAGTAGCCAATGAGCAGTTCTTC
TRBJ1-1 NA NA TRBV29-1 CSVESSEGSGRVPEAFF TGCAGCGTTGAAAGCTCGGAGGGGTCCGGACGTGTTCCTGAAGCTTTCTTT
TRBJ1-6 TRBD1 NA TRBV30 CAWSGGQGATGDYNSPLHF TGTGCCTGGAGTGGCGGACAGGGGGCGACGGGTGACTATAATTCACCCCTCCACTTT
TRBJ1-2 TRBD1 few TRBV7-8 CASSLESRDRDGYTF TGTGCCAGCAGCTTAGAGTCCCGGGACAGGGATGGCTACACCTTC
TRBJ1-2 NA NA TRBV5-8 CASRLRGGRYGYTF TGTGCCAGCAGACTTCGAGGGGGAAGATATGGCTACACCTTC
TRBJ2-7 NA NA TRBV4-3 CASSHDSSYEQYF TGCGCCAGCAGCCACGACAGTTCCTACGAGCAGTACTTC
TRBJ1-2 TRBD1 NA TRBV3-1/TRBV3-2 CASSQWDRDYGYTF TGTGCCAGCAGCCAATGGGACAGGGACTATGGCTACACCTTC
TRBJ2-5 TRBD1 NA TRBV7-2 CASSLDRGSGTQYF TGTGCCAGCAGCCTGGACAGGGGGAGTGGGACCCAGTACTTC
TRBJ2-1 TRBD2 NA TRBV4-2 CASSQALAGDNEQFF TGTGCCAGCAGCCAAGCCCTAGCGGGAGATAATGAGCAGTTCTTC
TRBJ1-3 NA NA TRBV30 CAWSVVSGFSGNTIYF TGTGCCTGGAGTGTAGTTTCGGGATTCTCTGGAAACACCATATATTTT
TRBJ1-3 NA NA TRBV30 CAANRGGRNTIYF TGTGCTGCAAACCGGGGGGGTAGGAACACCATATATTTT
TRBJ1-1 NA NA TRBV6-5 CASSASFLEGTEAFF TGTGCCAGCAGCGCCAGTTTTCTGGAGGGCACTGAAGCTTTCTTT
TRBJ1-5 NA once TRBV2 CASRESGPGAQHF TGTGCCAGCAGAGAATCGGGACCGGGGGCCCAGCATTTT
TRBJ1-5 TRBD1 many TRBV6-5 CATLTGVEHQPQHF TGTGCCACCCTAACAGGGGTGGAGCATCAGCCCCAGCATTTT
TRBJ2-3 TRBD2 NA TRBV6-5 CASRNGLAGTDTQYF TGTGCCAGCAGGAATGGACTAGCGGGCACAGATACGCAGTATTTT
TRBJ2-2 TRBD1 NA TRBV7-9 CASSILRDRGSGELFF TGTGCCAGCAGCATATTACGGGACAGGGGGTCCGGGGAGCTGTTTTTT
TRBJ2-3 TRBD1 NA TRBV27 CASSTRQGGSTDTQYF TGTGCCAGCAGTACGCGACAGGGTGGCAGCACAGATACGCAGTATTTT
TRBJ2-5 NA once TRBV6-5 CASSPGVQETQYF TGTGCCAGCAGTCCGGGGGTTCAAGAGACCCAGTACTTC
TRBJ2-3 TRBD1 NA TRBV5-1 CASSLGQGVTDTQYF TGCGCCAGCAGCTTGGGACAGGGAGTCACAGATACGCAGTATTTT
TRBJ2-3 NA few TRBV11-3 CASSLRTADTQYF TGTGCCAGCAGCTTAAGGACAGCAGATACGCAGTATTTT
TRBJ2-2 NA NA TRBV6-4 CASSTSNTGELFF TGTGCCAGCAGTACAAGTAACACCGGGGAGCTGTTTTTT
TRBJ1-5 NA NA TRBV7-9 CASSPDSHNQPQHF TGTGCCAGCAGCCCGGACAGCCACAATCAGCCCCAGCATTTT
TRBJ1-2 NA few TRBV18 CASSPIDRATNYGYTF TGTGCCAGCTCACCTATAGACAGAGCAACTAACTATGGCTACACCTTC
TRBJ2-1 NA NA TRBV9 CASSVGRGDYNEQFF TGTGCCAGCAGCGTAGGGCGGGGAGATTACAATGAGCAGTTCTTC